The sequence of this TCR beta chain was determined in a study of control samples from healthy donors and cancer patients. For this clone: Additional DNA sequences in this sample encode the identical CDR3.

The repertoire was sequenced with immunoSEQ multiplex PCR; TCRdb's copy has only in-frame clones and lacks some. The table has approximately 150,000 clones, roughly nine tenths seen once. This CDR3 comprises 15 residues. Germline-derived CDR1 and CDR2 are SGHRS and YFSETQ. V lost 5 bases to trimming and J lost 0 bases; unmatched junction nucleotides: 3. V gene TRBV5-1 combines with J gene TRBJ2-3; the match to TRBD2 covers 10 bases. Sequences were obtained from blood. The clonotype was recovered from a woman aged 25 to 45 in good health. CDR3 coding DNA: TGCGCCAGCAGGCTGACTAGCGGGAGCACAGATACGCAGTATTTT. Its translation is CASRLTSGSTDTQYF. Full variable domain (missing parts from reference TRBV5-1 and TRBJ2-3): KAGVTQTPRYLIKTRGQQVTLSCSPISGHRSVSWYQQTPGQGLQFLFEYFSETQRNKGNFPGRFSGRQFSNSRSEMNVSTLELGDSALYLCASRLTSGSTDTQYFGPGTRLTVL.